This entry describes one T cell receptor beta chain. Trimming cost V 2 bases and J 2 bases, with 17 bases left between them. This CDR3 comprises 17 residues. CDR1 is SGHDT and CDR2 is YYEEEE in the germline V gene. The table came from immunoSEQ multiplex PCR; TCRdb's copy has only in-frame clones and leaves some out. Of about 20,000 clones detected, roughly 74% appear once; the ten largest clones hold about 23%. The record originates from a study of ipilimumab plus nivolumab after autologous stem cell transplantation. About the study: The DLBCL group included primary refractory and relapsed cases.

Starting 14 to 28 days after autologous transplant, ipilimumab 1 mg/kg was given. The rearrangement links TRBV5-6 to TRBJ1-3; D not resolved. The sequencing used PBMCs, collected in a trial of ipilimumab plus nivolumab as post-transplant consolidation. The source of this sequence is a male donor with diffuse large B-cell lymphoma. The DNA for the CDR3 is TGTGCCAGCAGCTTAGGAACAGCCACCCTACCTGGAAACACCATATATTTT. Translation gives CASSLGTATLPGNTIYF.